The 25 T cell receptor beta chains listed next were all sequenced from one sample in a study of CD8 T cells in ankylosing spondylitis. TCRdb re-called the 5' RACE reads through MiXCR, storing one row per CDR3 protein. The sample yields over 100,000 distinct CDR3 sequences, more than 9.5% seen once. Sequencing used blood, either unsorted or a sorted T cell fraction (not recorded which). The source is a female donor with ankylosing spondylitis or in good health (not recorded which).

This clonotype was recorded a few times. CDR3 loop: CASGALAGGQWGTDTQYF. The CDR3, as DNA: TGTGCCAGCGGCGCCCTAGCGGGGGGGCAGTGGGGCACAGATACGCAGTATTTT. This sequence joins TRBV2 and TRBJ2-3, with 12 positions matching TRBD2. This CDR3 is 18 amino acids long. The V gene end was trimmed by 8 bases and the J gene end by 1 base; junction bases not matched to a gene: 13. The germline V gene has CDR1 SNHLY and CDR2 FYNNEI.

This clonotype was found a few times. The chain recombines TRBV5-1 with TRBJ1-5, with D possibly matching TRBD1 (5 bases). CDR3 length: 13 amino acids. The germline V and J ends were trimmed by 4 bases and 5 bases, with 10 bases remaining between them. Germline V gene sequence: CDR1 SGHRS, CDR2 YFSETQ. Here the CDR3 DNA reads TGCGCCAGCAGCCGGGACGGGGATCAGCCCCAGCATTTT. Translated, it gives CASSRDGDQPQHF.

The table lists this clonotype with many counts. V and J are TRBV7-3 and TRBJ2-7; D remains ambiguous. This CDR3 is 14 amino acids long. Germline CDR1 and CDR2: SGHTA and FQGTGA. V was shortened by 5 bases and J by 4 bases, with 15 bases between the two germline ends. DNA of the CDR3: TGTGCCAGCAGCCTAGGCCCGACGGCGTACGAGCAGTACTTC. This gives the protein CASSLGPTAYEQYF.

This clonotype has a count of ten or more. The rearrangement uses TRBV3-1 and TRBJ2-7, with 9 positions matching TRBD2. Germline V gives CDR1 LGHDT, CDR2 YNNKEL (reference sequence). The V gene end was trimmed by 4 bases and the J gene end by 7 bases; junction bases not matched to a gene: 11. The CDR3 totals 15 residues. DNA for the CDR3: TGTGCCAGCAGCCCCTCGGGACTAGCTGGCATTGAGCAGTACTTC. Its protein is CASSPSGLAGIEQYF.

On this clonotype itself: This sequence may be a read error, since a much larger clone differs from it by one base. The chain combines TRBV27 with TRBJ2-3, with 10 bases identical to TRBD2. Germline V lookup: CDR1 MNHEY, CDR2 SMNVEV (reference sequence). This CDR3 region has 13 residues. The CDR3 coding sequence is TGTGTCAGCAGCGGGGGGGCACCAGATACGCAGTATTTT. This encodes CVSSGGAPDTQYF.

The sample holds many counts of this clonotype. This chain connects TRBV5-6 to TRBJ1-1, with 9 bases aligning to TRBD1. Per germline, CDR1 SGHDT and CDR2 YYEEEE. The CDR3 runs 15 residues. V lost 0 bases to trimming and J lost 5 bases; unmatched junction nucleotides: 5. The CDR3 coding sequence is TGTGCCAGCAGCTTGGCCGGGACAGGGAATACTGAAGCTTTCTTT. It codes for CASSLAGTGNTEAFF.

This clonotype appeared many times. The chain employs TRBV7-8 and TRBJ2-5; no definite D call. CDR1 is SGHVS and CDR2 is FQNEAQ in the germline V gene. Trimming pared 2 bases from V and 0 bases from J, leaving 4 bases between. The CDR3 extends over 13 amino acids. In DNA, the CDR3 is TGTGCCAGCAGCTTACAGTACCAAGAGACCCAGTACTTC. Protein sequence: CASSLQYQETQYF.

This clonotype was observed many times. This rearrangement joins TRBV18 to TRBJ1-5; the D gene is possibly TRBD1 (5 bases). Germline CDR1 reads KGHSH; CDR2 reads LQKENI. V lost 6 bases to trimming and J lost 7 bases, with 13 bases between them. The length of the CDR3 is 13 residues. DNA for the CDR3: TGTGCCAGCTCGGAAATCAGGGCCCAGCCCCAGCATTTT. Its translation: CASSEIRAQPQHF. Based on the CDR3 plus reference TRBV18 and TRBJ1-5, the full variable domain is NAGVMQNPRHLVRRRGQEARLRCSPMKGHSHVYWYRQLPEEGLKFMVYLQKENIIDESGMPKERFSAEFPKEGPSILRIQQVVRGDSAAYFCASSEIRAQPQHFGDGTRLSIL.

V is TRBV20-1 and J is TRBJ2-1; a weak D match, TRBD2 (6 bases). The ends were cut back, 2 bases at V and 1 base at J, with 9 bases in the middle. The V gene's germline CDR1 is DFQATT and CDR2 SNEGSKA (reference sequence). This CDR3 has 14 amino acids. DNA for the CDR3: TGCAGTGCTAGACCAAGCGGGTCCTACAATGAGCAGTTCTTC. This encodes CSARPSGSYNEQFF.

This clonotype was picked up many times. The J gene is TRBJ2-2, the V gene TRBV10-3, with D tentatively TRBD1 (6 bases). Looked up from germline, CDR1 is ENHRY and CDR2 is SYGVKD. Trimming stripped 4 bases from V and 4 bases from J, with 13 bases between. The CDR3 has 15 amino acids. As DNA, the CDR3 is TGTGCCATCAGTGGGGGGCGAGCGTCCACCGGGGAGCTGTTTTTT. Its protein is CAISGGRASTGELFF.

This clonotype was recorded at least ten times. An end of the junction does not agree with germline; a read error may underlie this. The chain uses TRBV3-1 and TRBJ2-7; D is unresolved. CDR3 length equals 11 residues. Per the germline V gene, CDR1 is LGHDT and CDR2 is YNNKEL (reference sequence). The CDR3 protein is CASTQGRVWYF. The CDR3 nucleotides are TGTGCCAGCACCCAAGGAAGGGTCTGGTACTTC.

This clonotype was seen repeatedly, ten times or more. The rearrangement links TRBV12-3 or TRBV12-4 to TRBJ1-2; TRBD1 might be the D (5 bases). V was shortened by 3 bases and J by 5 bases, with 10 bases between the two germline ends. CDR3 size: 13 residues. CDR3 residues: CASSLRPGYGYTF. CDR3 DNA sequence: TGTGCCAGCAGTTTGAGGCCAGGGTATGGCTACACCTTC.

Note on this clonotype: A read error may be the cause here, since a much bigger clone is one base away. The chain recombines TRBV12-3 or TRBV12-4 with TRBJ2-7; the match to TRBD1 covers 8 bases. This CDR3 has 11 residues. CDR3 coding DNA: TGTGCCACCCAGGACAGGGACGAGCAGTCCTTC. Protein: CATQDRDEQSF.

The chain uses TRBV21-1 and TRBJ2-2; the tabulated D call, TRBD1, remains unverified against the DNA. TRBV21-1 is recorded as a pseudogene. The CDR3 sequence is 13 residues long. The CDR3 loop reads CASRTGGIGEPFF. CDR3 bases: TGTGCCAGCAGGACAGGGGGGATCGGGGAGCCGTTTTTT.

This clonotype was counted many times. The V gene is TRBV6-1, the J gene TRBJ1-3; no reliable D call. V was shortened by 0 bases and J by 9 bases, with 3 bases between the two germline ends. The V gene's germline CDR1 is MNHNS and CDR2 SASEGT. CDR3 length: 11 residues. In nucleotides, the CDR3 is TGTGCCAGCAGTGAAGCCCGCACCATATATTTT. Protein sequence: CASSEARTIYF.

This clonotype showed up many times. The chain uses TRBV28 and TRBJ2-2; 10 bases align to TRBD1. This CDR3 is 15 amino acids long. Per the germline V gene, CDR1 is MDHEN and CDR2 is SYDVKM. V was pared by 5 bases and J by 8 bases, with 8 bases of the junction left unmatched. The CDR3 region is CASSLGQGRGGELFF. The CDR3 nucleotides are TGTGCCAGCAGTCTGGGACAGGGGAGAGGAGGGGAGCTGTTTTTT.

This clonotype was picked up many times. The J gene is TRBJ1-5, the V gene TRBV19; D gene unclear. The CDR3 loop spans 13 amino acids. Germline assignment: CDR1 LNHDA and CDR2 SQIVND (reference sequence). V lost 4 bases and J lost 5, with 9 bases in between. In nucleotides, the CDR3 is TGTGCCAGTAGTAAGGGCGCAGATCAGCCCCAGCATTTT. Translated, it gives CASSKGADQPQHF.

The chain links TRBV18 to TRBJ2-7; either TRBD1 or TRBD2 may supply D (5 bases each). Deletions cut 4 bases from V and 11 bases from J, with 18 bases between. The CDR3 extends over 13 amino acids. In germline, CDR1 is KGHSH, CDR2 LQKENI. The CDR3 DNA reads TGTGCCAGCTCACTCCCAGGGAGCGCCAAGAAGTACTTC. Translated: CASSLPGSAKKYF.

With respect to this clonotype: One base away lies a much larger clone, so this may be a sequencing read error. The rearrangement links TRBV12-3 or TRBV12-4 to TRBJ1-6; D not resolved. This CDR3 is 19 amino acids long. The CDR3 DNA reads TGTACCAGCAGTTTAAGGGATTTCTTCCCGAGCTCCTATAATTCACCCCTCCACTTT. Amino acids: CTSSLRDFFPSSYNSPLHF.

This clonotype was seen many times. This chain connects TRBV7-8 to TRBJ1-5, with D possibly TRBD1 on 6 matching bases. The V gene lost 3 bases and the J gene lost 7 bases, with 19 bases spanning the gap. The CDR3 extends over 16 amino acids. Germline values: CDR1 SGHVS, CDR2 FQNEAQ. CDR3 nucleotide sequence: TGTGCCAGCAGCTTTTCATATCCCAGGGGAGGACAGCCCCAGCATTTT. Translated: CASSFSYPRGGQPQHF.

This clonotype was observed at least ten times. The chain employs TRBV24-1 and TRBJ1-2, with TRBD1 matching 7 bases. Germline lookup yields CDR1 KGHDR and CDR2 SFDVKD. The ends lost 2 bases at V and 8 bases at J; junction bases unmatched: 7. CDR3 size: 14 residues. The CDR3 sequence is CATSDYVRGRGYTF. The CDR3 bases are TGTGCCACCAGTGATTACGTAAGGGGGCGCGGCTACACCTTC.

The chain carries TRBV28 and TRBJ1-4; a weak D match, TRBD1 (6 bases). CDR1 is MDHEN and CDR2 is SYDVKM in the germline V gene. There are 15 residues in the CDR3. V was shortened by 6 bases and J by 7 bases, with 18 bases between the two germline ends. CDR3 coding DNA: TGTGCCAGCAGCCCCTCGGGGGAAGGGGGTGAAAAACTGTTTTTT. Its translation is CASSPSGEGGEKLFF.

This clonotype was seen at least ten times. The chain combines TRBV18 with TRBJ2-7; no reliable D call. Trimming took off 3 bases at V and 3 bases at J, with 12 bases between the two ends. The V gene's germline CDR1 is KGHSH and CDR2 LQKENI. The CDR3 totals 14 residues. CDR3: CASSPNSKDYEQYF. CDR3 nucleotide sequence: TGTGCCAGCTCACCCAACAGCAAGGACTACGAGCAGTACTTC.

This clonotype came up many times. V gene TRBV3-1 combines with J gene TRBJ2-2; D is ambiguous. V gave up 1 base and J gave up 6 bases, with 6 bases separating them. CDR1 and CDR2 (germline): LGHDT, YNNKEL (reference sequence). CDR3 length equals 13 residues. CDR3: CASSQAKPGELFF. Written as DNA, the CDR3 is TGTGCCAGCAGCCAAGCAAAACCCGGGGAGCTGTTTTTT. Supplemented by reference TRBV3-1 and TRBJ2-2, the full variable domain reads DTAVSQTPKYLVTQMGNDKSIKCEQNLGHDTMYWYKQDSKKFLKIMFSYNNKELIINETVPNRFSPKSPDKAHLNLHINSLELGDSAVYFCASSQAKPGELFFGEGSRLTVL.

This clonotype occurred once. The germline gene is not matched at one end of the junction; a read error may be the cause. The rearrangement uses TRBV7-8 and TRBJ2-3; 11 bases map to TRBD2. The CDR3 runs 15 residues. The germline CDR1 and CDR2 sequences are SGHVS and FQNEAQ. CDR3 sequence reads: CASTLAGGPGDTQYF. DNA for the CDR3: TGTGCCAGCACCTTAGCGGGAGGGCCAGGAGATACGCAGTATTTT.